The 16 T cell receptor beta chains below were found in one sample sequenced in a study of lymphopenia after photon versus proton radiotherapy. The assay was immunoSEQ multiplex PCR, and TCRdb's table has in-frame clones only and misses some. The sample lists about 53,000 clones; approximately 82% were seen once. The sequencing here drew on peripheral blood, taken from a patient treated with photon-based radiotherapy. The receptors derive from a man over 45 with gastric cancer.

The rearrangement joins TRBV5-4 to TRBJ2-5, with D possibly being TRBD2 (7 bases). There are 17 residues in the CDR3. Trimming cost V 4 bases and J 4 bases, with 23 bases left between them. Germline CDR1 reads SGHNT; CDR2 reads YYREEE (reference sequence). The CDR3 loop reads CASSVGGAGFKGETQYF. The CDR3 DNA follows: TGTGCCAGCAGCGTAGGGGGAGCGGGGTTTAAAGGAGAGACCCAGTACTTC.

V gene TRBV5-4 combines with J gene TRBJ2-2; no clear D. The CDR3 is 14 amino acids. Deletions cut 5 bases from V and 7 bases from J, with 15 bases between. Looked up from germline, CDR1 is SGHNT and CDR2 is YYREEE (reference sequence). The CDR3 bases are TGTGCCAGCAGTTACGGGTCCATCGGCGGGGAGCTGTTTTTT. It yields the protein CASSYGSIGGELFF.

The chain's CDR3 is CASSPGQGVMSSYNEQFF. The CDR3 coding sequence is TGTGCCAGCAGCCCCGGACAGGGGGTTATGAGCTCCTACAATGAGCAGTTCTTC. The rearrangement uses TRBV9 and TRBJ2-1, with 10 positions matching TRBD1. After removal of 4 bases from V and 0 bases from J, the junction contained 10 bases not matched to a gene. The CDR3 runs to 18 residues. Germline V gene sequence: CDR1 SGDLS, CDR2 YYNGEE.

V gene TRBV6-6 combines with J gene TRBJ2-3; D may be TRBD1 or TRBD2 (5 bases each). Germline V CDR1 and CDR2: MNHNY, SVGAGI (reference sequence). Trimming pared 3 bases from V and 2 bases from J, leaving 12 bases between. This CDR3 is 15 amino acids long. As DNA, the CDR3 is TGTGCCAGCAGTTATACCGGGACGCCCACAGATACGCAGTATTTT. It translates to CASSYTGTPTDTQYF.

This clone was seen a handful of times. The CDR3 DNA sequence: TGCGCCAGCAGCTTTACCGGGACAGGCGCTGAAGCTTTCTTT. It yields the protein CASSFTGTGAEAFF. The V gene is TRBV5-1, the J gene TRBJ1-1; 8 bases line up with TRBD1. The trim removed 2 bases at V and 6 bases at J, leaving 6 bases unmatched. Germline-derived CDR1 and CDR2 are SGHRS and YFSETQ. The CDR3 runs 14 residues. Drawing the rest from reference TRBV5-1 and TRBJ1-1, the complete variable domain is KAGVTQTPRYLIKTRGQQVTLSCSPISGHRSVSWYQQTPGQGLQFLFEYFSETQRNKGNFPGRFSGRQFSNSRSEMNVSTLELGDSALYLCASSFTGTGAEAFFGQGTRLTVV.

This sequence joins TRBV11-1 and TRBJ1-1; unclear D gene. V shed 5 bases and J shed 6 bases, with 22 bases lying between them. Germline CDR1 reads SGHAT; CDR2 reads FQDESV (reference sequence). This CDR3 comprises 16 residues. The CDR3 DNA reads TGTGCCAGCAGCGAGATAACATATGGACCGGGAGCTGAAGCTTTCTTT. It yields the protein CASSEITYGPGAEAFF. The variable domain in full, with the rest retrieved from reference TRBV11-1 and TRBJ1-1, is EAEVAQSPRYKITEKSQAVAFWCDPISGHATLYWYRQILGQGPELLVQFQDESVVDDSQLPKDRFSAERLKGVDSTLKIQPAELGDSAMYLCASSEITYGPGAEAFFGQGTRLTVV.

There are a few counts of this clone. The chain joins TRBV6-1 to TRBJ1-2, with TRBD1 matching over 9 bases. Germline lookup yields CDR1 MNHNS and CDR2 SASEGT. The length of the CDR3 is 15 residues. V dropped 7 bases and J dropped 4; count of bases not matched to a gene: 10. DNA for the CDR3: TGTGCCAGCACCATCATGGACAGGGGTGGCTATGGCTACACCTTC. Its protein is CASTIMDRGGYGYTF.

The gene calls are TRBV4-2 and TRBJ2-7; D gene uncertain. Trimming took off 0 bases at V and 4 bases at J, with 13 bases between the two ends. There are 15 residues in the CDR3. Germline lookup yields CDR1 LGHNA and CDR2 YNFKEQ. The CDR3 sequence: CASSQDTSLGYEQYF. DNA for the CDR3: TGTGCCAGCAGCCAAGATACATCTTTAGGTTACGAGCAGTACTTC.

The chain links TRBV10-3 to TRBJ1-1; the D gene is possibly TRBD1 (5 bases). This CDR3 is 13 amino acids long. V was trimmed by 0 bases and J by 7 bases, leaving 9 bases between them. Germline loops: CDR1 ENHRY, CDR2 SYGVKD. The CDR3 DNA is TGTGCCATCAGTGAGTCCGGGCAGGGTGAAGCTTTCTTT. It translates to CAISESGQGEAFF.

This clone occurred once. The chain couples TRBV4-2 to TRBJ1-1, with 11 bases aligning to TRBD1. V was pared by 2 bases and J by 7 bases, with 6 bases of the junction left unmatched. From germline, CDR1 is LGHNA and CDR2 YNFKEQ. This CDR3 spans 15 amino acids. Here the CDR3 DNA reads TGTGCCAGCAGCCAACGGACAGGGGGCATGGGTGAAGCTTTCTTT. Amino acids: CASSQRTGGMGEAFF.

This chain links TRBV21-1 with TRBJ2-3; the DNA was not used to check the table's D call, TRBD2. TRBV21-1 is shown as a pseudogene. This CDR3 has 17 residues. CDR3: CASSSRTSGRARDTQYF. The CDR3 bases are TGTGCCAGCAGCTCCCGGACTAGCGGGAGGGCCAGAGATACGCAGTATTTT.

The rearrangement joins TRBV6-5 to TRBJ2-1; 8 bases are a match to TRBD2. Germline CDR1 and CDR2: MNHEY and SVGAGI. The CDR3 extends over 12 amino acids. The V segment lost 4 bases and the J segment 9 bases; nucleotides outside the gene matches: 2. The CDR3 here is CASSSGGSEQFF. DNA for the CDR3: TGTGCCAGCAGTTCGGGGGGGAGTGAGCAGTTCTTC.

The V call is TRBV6-6, the J call TRBJ2-7; 7 positions match TRBD1. CDR3 size: 14 residues. Per germline, CDR1 MNHNY and CDR2 SVGAGI (reference sequence). V lost 1 base, J lost 5 bases, and 5 bases stayed unmatched. The CDR3 loop is CASSYYRGPHEQYF. The CDR3 bases are TGTGCCAGCAGTTACTACAGGGGCCCCCACGAGCAGTACTTC.

This clone was picked up one time. The J gene is TRBJ2-7, the V gene TRBV30; no firm D call. Germline V lookup: CDR1 GTSNPN, CDR2 SVGIG (reference sequence). Trimming took off 1 base at V and 3 bases at J, with 16 bases between the two ends. The CDR3 contains 15 residues. CDR3 region: CAWSGHGGIFYEQYF. The DNA of the CDR3 is TGTGCCTGGAGTGGCCATGGCGGAATCTTCTACGAGCAGTACTTC.

This rearrangement joins TRBV7-2 to TRBJ2-3; tentatively, D is TRBD2 (6 bases). Germline V gene sequence: CDR1 SGHTA, CDR2 FQGNSA. V shed 0 bases and J shed 3 bases, with 16 bases lying between them. This CDR3 region has 17 residues. In DNA form, the CDR3 reads TGTGCCAGCAGCTTAGCTCCTCCGGGGACTCTTACAGATACGCAGTATTTT. Protein: CASSLAPPGTLTDTQYF.

This clone was seen a few times. V is TRBV11-3 and J is TRBJ2-1, with 12 bases that match TRBD2. Losses at the gene ends were 2 bases for V and 6 bases for J; bases not matched to a gene: 2. The CDR3 loop spans 15 amino acids. Germline CDR1 SGHNT, CDR2 YENEEA. The chain's CDR3 is CASSLLAGGFNEQFF. The CDR3 region has the DNA TGTGCCAGCAGCTTACTAGCGGGAGGGTTCAATGAGCAGTTCTTC.